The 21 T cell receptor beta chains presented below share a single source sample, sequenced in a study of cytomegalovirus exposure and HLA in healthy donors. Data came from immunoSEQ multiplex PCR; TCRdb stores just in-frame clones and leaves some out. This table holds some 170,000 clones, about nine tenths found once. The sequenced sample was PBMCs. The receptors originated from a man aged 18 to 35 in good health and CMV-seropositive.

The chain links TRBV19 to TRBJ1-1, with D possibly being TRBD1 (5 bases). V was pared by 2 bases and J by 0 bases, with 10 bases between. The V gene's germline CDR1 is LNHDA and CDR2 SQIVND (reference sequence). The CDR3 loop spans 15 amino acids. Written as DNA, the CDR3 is TGTGCCAGTAGTATACAGGGAGGCGTGAACACTGAAGCTTTCTTT. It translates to CASSIQGGVNTEAFF.

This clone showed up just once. Here the CDR3 reads CASRRGQGSSYEQYF. The CDR3, as DNA: TGTGCCAGCAGGCGCGGACAGGGCAGCTCCTACGAGCAGTACTTC. The rearrangement uses TRBV6-6 and TRBJ2-7, with 8 bases aligning to TRBD1. CDR1 and CDR2 (germline): MNHNY, SVGAGI (reference sequence). CDR3 length: 15 residues. V was clipped by 6 bases and J by 0 bases; unmatched bases: 7.

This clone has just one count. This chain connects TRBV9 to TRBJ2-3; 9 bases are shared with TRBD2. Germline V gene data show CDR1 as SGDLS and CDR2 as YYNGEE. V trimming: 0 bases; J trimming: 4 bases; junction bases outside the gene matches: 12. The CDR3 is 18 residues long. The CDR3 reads CASSVARAGGLDADTQYF. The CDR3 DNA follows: TGTGCCAGCAGCGTAGCGCGAGCGGGAGGCTTGGACGCAGATACGCAGTATTTT.

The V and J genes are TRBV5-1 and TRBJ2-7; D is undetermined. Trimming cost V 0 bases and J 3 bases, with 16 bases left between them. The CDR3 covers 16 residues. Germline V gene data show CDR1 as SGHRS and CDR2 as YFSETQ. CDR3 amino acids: CASSLGPGNFLYEQYF. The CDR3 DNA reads TGCGCCAGCAGCTTGGGACCAGGCAATTTCCTCTACGAGCAGTACTTC.

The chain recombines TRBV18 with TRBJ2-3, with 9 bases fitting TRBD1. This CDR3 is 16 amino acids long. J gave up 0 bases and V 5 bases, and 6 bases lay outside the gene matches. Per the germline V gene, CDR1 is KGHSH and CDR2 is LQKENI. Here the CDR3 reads CASSSQGATSTDTQYF. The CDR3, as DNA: TGTGCCAGCTCATCACAGGGGGCGACTAGCACAGATACGCAGTATTTT. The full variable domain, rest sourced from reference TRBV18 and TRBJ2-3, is NAGVMQNPRHLVRRRGQEARLRCSPMKGHSHVYWYRQLPEEGLKFMVYLQKENIIDESGMPKERFSAEFPKEGPSILRIQQVVRGDSAAYFCASSSQGATSTDTQYFGPGTRLTVL.

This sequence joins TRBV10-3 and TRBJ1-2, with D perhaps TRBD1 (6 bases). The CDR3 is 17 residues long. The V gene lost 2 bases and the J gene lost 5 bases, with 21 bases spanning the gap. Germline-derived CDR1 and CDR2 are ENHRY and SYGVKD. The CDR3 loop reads CAISERGGGGDGYGYTF. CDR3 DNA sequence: TGTGCCATCAGTGAGAGAGGGGGGGGTGGTGACGGATATGGCTACACCTTC.

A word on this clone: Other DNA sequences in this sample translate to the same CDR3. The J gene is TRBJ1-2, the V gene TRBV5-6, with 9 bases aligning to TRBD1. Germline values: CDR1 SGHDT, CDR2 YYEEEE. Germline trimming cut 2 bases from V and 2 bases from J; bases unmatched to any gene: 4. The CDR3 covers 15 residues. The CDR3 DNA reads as TGTGCCAGCAGCTTTAGGGACAGGGTGAACTATGGCTACACCTTC. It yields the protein CASSFRDRVNYGYTF. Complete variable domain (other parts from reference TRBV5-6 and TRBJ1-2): DAGVTQSPTHLIKTRGQQVTLRCSPKSGHDTVSWYQQALGQGPQFIFQYYEEEERQRGNFPDRFSGHQFPNYSSELNVNALLLGDSALYLCASSFRDRVNYGYTFGSGTRLTVV.

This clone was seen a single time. The DNA of the CDR3 is TGTGCCATCAGTGACGGTGGACAGGGCAATCAGCCCCAGCATTTT. Protein product: CAISDGGQGNQPQHF. The chain has TRBV10-3 and TRBJ1-5; 7 bases map to TRBD1. Germline assignment: CDR1 ENHRY and CDR2 SYGVKD. J gave up 2 bases and V 3 bases, and 4 bases lay outside the gene matches. This CDR3 has 15 residues.

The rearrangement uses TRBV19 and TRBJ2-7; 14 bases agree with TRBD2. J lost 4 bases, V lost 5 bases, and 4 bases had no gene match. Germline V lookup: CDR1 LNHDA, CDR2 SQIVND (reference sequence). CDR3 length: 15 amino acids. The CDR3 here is CASSLGTSGSYEQYF. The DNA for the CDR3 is TGTGCCAGTAGTTTGGGGACTAGCGGGAGTTACGAGCAGTACTTC. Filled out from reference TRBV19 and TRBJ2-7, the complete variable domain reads DGGITQSPKYLFRKEGQNVTLSCEQNLNHDAMYWYRQDPGQGLRLIYYSQIVNDFQKGDIAEGYSVSREKKESFPLTVTSAQKNPTAFYLCASSLGTSGSYEQYFGPGTRLTVT.

The CDR3 sequence is CASRATSFPSYEQYF. DNA of the CDR3: TGTGCCAGCAGGGCGACTAGCTTCCCATCCTACGAGCAGTACTTC. The chain joins TRBV6-1 to TRBJ2-7, with TRBD2 identical over 7 bases. J lost 1 base, V lost 6 bases, and 9 bases had no gene match. The V gene's germline CDR1 is MNHNS and CDR2 SASEGT. The CDR3 runs 15 residues.

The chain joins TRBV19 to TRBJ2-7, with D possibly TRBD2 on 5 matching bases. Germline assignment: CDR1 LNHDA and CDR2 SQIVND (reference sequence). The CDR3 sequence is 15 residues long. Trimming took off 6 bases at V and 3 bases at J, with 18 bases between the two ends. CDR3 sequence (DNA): TGTGCCAGTAGCCTGACTATCTCACGTTTCTACGAGCAGTACTTC. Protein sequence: CASSLTISRFYEQYF.

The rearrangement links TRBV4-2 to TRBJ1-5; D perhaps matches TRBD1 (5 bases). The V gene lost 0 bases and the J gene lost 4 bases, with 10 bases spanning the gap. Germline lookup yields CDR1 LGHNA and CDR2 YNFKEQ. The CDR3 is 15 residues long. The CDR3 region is CASSQEGGGNQPQHF. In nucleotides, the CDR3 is TGTGCCAGCAGCCAAGAAGGCGGGGGGAATCAGCCCCAGCATTTT.

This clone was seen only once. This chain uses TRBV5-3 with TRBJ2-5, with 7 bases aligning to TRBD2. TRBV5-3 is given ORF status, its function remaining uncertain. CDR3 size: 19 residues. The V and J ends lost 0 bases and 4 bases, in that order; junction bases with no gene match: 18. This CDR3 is CARSLGGGRASRGVETQYF. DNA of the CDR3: TGTGCCAGAAGCTTGGGGGGCGGTAGAGCCTCCCGGGGGGTAGAGACCCAGTACTTC.

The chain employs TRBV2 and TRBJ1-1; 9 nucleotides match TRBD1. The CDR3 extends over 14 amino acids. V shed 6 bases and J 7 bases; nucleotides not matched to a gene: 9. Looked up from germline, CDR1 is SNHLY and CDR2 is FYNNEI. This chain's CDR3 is CASRAGTGKYEAFF. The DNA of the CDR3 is TGTGCCAGCAGGGCCGGGACAGGGAAATATGAAGCTTTCTTT.

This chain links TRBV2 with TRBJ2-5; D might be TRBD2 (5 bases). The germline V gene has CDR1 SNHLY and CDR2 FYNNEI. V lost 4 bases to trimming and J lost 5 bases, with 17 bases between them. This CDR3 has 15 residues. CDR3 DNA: TGTGCCAGCAGTGTAATCGGTGGAGGCGGGGAGACCCAGTACTTC. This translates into CASSVIGGGGETQYF.

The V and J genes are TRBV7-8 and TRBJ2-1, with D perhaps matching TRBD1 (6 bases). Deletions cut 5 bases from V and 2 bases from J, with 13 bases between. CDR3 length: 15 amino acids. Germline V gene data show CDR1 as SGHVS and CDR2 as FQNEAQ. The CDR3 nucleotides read TGTGCCAGCAGCCCAGGGGCGGCCACCTACAATGAGCAGTTCTTC. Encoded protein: CASSPGAATYNEQFF. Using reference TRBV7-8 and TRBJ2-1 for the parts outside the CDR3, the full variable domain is GAGVSQSPRYKVAKRGQDVALRCDPISGHVSLFWYQQALGQGPEFLTYFQNEAQLDKSGLPSDRFFAERPEGSVSTLKIQRTQQEDSAVYLCASSPGAATYNEQFFGPGTRLTVL.

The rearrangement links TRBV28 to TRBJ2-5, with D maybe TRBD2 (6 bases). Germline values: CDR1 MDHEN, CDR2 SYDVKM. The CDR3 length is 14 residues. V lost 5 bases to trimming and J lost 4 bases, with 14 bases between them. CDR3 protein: CASSEAGSLETQYF. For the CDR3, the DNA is TGTGCCAGCAGTGAGGCGGGATCGCTAGAGACCCAGTACTTC.

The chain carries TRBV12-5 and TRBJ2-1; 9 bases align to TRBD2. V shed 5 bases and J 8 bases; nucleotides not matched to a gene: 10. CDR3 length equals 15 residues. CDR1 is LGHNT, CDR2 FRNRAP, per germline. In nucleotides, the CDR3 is TGTGCTAGTGGTCTTGGGGGGCTAGCGGGATATGAGCAGTTCTTC. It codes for CASGLGGLAGYEQFF.

The DNA of the CDR3 is TGTGCCAGCAGCGAAAGACCAGGGAACACTGAAGCTTTCTTT. Its translation: CASSERPGNTEAFF. The chain employs TRBV9 and TRBJ1-1, with D unclear. The CDR3 runs 14 residues. Trimming shortened V by 3 bases and J by 1 base, and 10 bases separated the two germline ends. Looked up from germline, CDR1 is SGDLS and CDR2 is YYNGEE.

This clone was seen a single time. The DNA of the CDR3 is TGCAGTGCTAGACGAGGAGAGACCCAGTACTTC. Protein: CSARRGETQYF. This chain connects TRBV20-1 to TRBJ2-5; no firm D call. V was pared by 2 bases and J by 4 bases, with 5 bases between. Germline CDR1 is DFQATT and CDR2 is SNEGSKA (reference sequence). CDR3 length: 11 amino acids.

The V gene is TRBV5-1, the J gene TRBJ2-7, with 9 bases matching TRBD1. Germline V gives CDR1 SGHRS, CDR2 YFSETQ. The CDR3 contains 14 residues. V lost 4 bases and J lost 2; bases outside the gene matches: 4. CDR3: CASSQGQGPYEQYF. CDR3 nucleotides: TGCGCCAGCAGCCAGGGACAGGGACCCTACGAGCAGTACTTC.